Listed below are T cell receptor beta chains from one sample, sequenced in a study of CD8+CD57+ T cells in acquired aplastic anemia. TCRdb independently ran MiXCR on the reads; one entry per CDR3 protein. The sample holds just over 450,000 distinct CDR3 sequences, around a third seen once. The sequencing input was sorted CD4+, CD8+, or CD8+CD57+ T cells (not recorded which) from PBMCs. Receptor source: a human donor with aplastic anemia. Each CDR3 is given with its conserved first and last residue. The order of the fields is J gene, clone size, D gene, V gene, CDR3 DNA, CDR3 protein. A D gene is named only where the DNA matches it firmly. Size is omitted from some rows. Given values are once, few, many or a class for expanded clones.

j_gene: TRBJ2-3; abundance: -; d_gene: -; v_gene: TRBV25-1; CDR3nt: TGTGCCAGCAGTGAACTAGGAGGGGGTGGAGATACGCAGTATTTT; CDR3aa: CASSELGGGGDTQYF
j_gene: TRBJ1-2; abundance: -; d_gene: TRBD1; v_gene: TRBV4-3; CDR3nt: TGCGCCAGCAGCCAAGCCCGAGACAGGGAGTATAACTATGGCTACACCTTC; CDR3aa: CASSQARDREYNYGYTF
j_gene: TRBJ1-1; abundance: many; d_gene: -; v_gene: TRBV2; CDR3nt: TGTGCCAGCAGAGGATTGAACACTGAAGCTTTCTTT; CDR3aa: CASRGLNTEAFF
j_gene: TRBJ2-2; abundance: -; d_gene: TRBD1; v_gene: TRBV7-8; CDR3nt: TGTGCCAGCAGCGCCGGGACAGGGGGTACCGGGGAGCTGTTTTTT; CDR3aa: CASSAGTGGTGELFF
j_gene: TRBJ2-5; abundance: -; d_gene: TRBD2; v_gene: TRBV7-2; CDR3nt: TGTGCCAGCAGCCCTAGCGGGGGCATGGAGACCCAGTACTTC; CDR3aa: CASSPSGGMETQYF
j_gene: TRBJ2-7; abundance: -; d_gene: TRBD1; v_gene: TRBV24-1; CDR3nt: TGTGCCACCAGTGCGGGGGGACAGGGTGGTGAAGAGCAGTACTTC; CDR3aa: CATSAGGQGGEEQYF
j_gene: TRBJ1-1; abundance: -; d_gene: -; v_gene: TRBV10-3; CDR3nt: TGTGCCAGCAACCAAGGGGGAGGCACTGAAGCTTTCTTT; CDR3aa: CASNQGGGTEAFF
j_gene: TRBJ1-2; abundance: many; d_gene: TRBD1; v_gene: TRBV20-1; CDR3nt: TGCAGTGCTAGAGAGACAGGGCCTCTTATGGGCTACACCTTC; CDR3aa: CSARETGPLMGYTF
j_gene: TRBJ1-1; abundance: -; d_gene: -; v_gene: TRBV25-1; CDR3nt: TGTGCCAGCAGTGAATATGAGGGGGGAAGGACTGAAGCTTTCTTT; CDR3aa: CASSEYEGGRTEAFF
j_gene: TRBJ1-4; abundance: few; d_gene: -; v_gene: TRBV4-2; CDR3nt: TGTGCCAGCAGCCAAGATCTAAGTTTTGAAAAACTGTTTTTT; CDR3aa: CASSQDLSFEKLFF
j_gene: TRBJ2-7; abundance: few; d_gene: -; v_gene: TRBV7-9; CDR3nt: TGTGCCAGCAGCCGACCGGGGAACGAGCAGTACTTC; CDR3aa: CASSRPGNEQYF
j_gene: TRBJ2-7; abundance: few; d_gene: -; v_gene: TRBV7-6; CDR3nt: TGTGCCAGCAGTTTTTGGGTACCAGGGTCCCCTACCTACGAGCAGTACTTC; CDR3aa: CASSFWVPGSPTYEQYF